This is a list of T cell receptor beta chains from one sample in a study of cytomegalovirus exposure and HLA in healthy donors. Sequencing used immunoSEQ multiplex PCR; TCRdb keeps in-frame clones, though not all of them. The data show some 120,000 clones, roughly 70% seen once. The sample taken for sequencing was PBMCs. The receptors stem from a woman aged 40 to 50 in good health and CMV-seropositive. Each CDR3 is given with its conserved first and last residue. The D gene is left open where the match is weak. Only some rows state a clone size, as once, few, many or a class for expanded clones.

size	V	D	J	CDR3	DNA
-	TRBV29-1	TRBD1	TRBJ1-2	CSVEGTGASGYTF	TGCAGCGTTGAAGGGACAGGGGCATCTGGCTACACCTTC
-	TRBV29-1	-	TRBJ1-1	CSVARVLDTEAFF	TGCAGCGTTGCCAGGGTTTTGGACACTGAAGCTTTCTTT
once	TRBV5-1	TRBD1	TRBJ2-2	CASSSGQAGELFF	TGCGCCAGCAGCTCTGGACAGGCCGGGGAGCTGTTTTTT
few	TRBV5-1	-	TRBJ1-5	CASSLVQGGQPQHF	TGCGCCAGCAGCTTGGTGCAGGGAGGCCAGCCCCAGCATTTT
few	TRBV5-6	TRBD2	TRBJ2-5	CASSLRLADQETQYF	TGTGCCAGCAGCTTGCGACTAGCGGACCAAGAGACCCAGTACTTC
-	TRBV12-5	TRBD1	TRBJ1-2	CASGLDRGGYTF	TGTGCTAGTGGTTTGGACAGGGGAGGCTACACCTTC
once	TRBV19	TRBD1	TRBJ1-5	CASSVDRVGQPQHF	TGTGCCAGTAGTGTAGACAGGGTCGGCCAGCCCCAGCATTTT
-	TRBV13	TRBD1	TRBJ2-1	CASSLGLGGQGRNNEQFF	TGTGCCAGCAGCCTCGGCCTAGGGGGACAGGGCAGGAACAATGAGCAGTTCTTC
-	TRBV7-2	-	TRBJ1-4	CASSLVPTVYEKLFF	TGTGCCAGCAGCTTAGTTCCAACAGTTTATGAAAAACTGTTTTTT
once	TRBV30	TRBD1	TRBJ1-1	CAWSQTGFNTEAFF	TGTGCCTGGAGCCAGACAGGGTTCAACACTGAAGCTTTCTTT
few	TRBV4-2	TRBD2	TRBJ2-2	CASSPTGLADTGELFF	TGTGCCAGCAGCCCCACGGGGCTAGCGGACACCGGGGAGCTGTTTTTT
-	TRBV5-6	TRBD1	TRBJ1-4	CASSLRQGATNEKLFF	TGTGCCAGCAGCTTGAGGCAGGGGGCAACTAATGAAAAACTGTTTTTT
-	TRBV7-9	-	TRBJ2-3	CASSRGASGTDTQYF	TGTGCCAGCTCGAGAGGGGCTAGCGGCACAGATACGCAGTATTTT
-	TRBV27	-	TRBJ2-7	CASSLFQGPRYEQYF	TGTGCCAGCAGTTTATTCCAGGGGCCCCGTTACGAGCAGTACTTC
-	TRBV30	TRBD1	TRBJ1-6	CAGGGQGAIPLHF	TGTGCCGGGGGCGGCCAGGGGGCGATACCCCTCCACTTT
-	TRBV2	-	TRBJ1-4	CASASGYKRNEKLFF	TGTGCCAGCGCGTCAGGCTACAAGCGGAACGAAAAACTGTTTTTT
-	TRBV30	-	TRBJ1-5	CAWSLRGGQPQHF	TGTGCCTGGAGTCTCAGGGGCGGTCAGCCCCAGCATTTT
-	TRBV29-1	TRBD2	TRBJ2-1	CSVEDQGLAGGRYNEQFF	TGCAGCGTTGAAGACCAGGGACTAGCGGGAGGGAGATACAATGAGCAGTTCTTC
-	TRBV5-1	-	TRBJ1-1	CARPGWDTNTEAFF	TGCGCCAGACCAGGCTGGGACACGAACACTGAAGCTTTCTTT
once	TRBV30	-	TRBJ1-5	CAWSPGQSNQPQHF	TGTGCCTGGAGTCCTGGACAGAGTAATCAGCCCCAGCATTTT
-	TRBV9	TRBD1	TRBJ2-1	CASSVATGDYNEQFF	TGTGCCAGCAGCGTAGCGACAGGGGACTACAATGAGCAGTTCTTC
-	TRBV29-1	-	TRBJ2-1	CSVVQRRDNEQFF	TGCAGCGTTGTCCAGCGGAGGGACAATGAGCAGTTCTTC
-	TRBV6-5	TRBD1	TRBJ1-1	CASRRDRGEAFF	TGTGCCAGCAGACGAGACAGGGGTGAAGCTTTCTTT
few	TRBV7-2	-	TRBJ1-3	CASSPIGLSGNTIYF	TGTGCCAGCAGTCCGATCGGACTCTCTGGAAACACCATATATTTT
once	TRBV29-1	-	TRBJ2-1	CSETSSLSYNEQFF	TGCAGCGAAACTAGCTCCCTCTCCTACAATGAGCAGTTCTTC
few	TRBV7-9	-	TRBJ2-3	CASSPRQVTDTQYF	TGTGCCAGCAGCCCGAGACAGGTTACAGATACGCAGTATTTT
few	TRBV6-4	-	TRBJ2-1	CASSDSLRGRDNEQFF	TGTGCCAGCAGTGACTCGTTGCGGGGGCGGGACAATGAGCAGTTCTTC
-	TRBV11-3	-	TRBJ2-2	CASSWRQSNTGELFF	TGTGCCAGCAGCTGGCGACAGTCGAACACCGGGGAGCTGTTTTTT
once	TRBV30	TRBD2	TRBJ2-3	CAWSVLSGGATDTQYF	TGTGCCTGGAGTGTACTTAGCGGGGGGGCCACAGATACGCAGTATTTT
once	TRBV7-6	-	TRBJ2-1	CASSPITGSSEQFF	TGTGCCAGCAGCCCGATCACAGGGTCCAGTGAGCAGTTCTTC
once	TRBV4-3	TRBD2	TRBJ2-7	CASSQVRPRLAGAYEQYF	TGCGCCAGCAGCCAAGTAAGGCCTCGGCTAGCGGGAGCCTACGAGCAGTACTTC